These 14 T cell receptor beta chains were all obtained from the same sample, sequenced in a study of T-cell reconstitution after alpha-beta-depleted transplantation in children. Using unique molecular identifiers, the investigators prepared the TCRbeta library. TCRdb used MiXCR to reprocess the PCR reads, holding one entry per CDR3 protein. The sample records about 200,000 distinct CDR3 sequences, approximately 15% being singletons. The material was PBMCs from the stem cell graft donor, obtained from the stem cell graft. These receptors came from a human donor who donated a stem cell graft to a child with acute lymphoblastic leukemia.

This clonotype was recorded at least ten times. V usage is TRBV20-1 and J usage is TRBJ2-7, with 8 positions matching TRBD2. Germline V gene lookup returns CDR1 DFQATT and CDR2 SNEGSKA (reference sequence). J lost 5 bases, V lost 0 bases, and 21 bases had no gene match. The CDR3 contains 19 residues. CDR3 sequence: CSARDPGLGAGDSGDEQYF. CDR3 DNA: TGCAGTGCTAGAGATCCGGGCTTAGGAGCGGGAGATTCCGGCGACGAGCAGTACTTC.

This chain links TRBV12-3 or TRBV12-4 with TRBJ1-5; 7 nucleotides match TRBD1. The V segment lost 6 bases and the J segment 4 bases; nucleotides outside the gene matches: 9. The CDR3 contains 15 residues. The CDR3: CASSPGQGENQPQHF. The CDR3 region has the DNA TGTGCCAGCAGCCCGGGCCAGGGGGAAAATCAGCCCCAGCATTTT.

This clonotype was recorded at least ten times. The chain carries TRBV14 and TRBJ2-6, with 16 bases matching TRBD2. CDR1 and CDR2 from the germline V gene are SGHDN and FVKESK. The length of the CDR3 is 23 residues. V shed 4 bases and J 1 base; nucleotides not matched to a gene: 16. CDR3 protein: CASSPFLGTSGRASGSGANVLTF. The CDR3 nucleotides read TGTGCCAGCAGCCCCTTCCTGGGGACTAGCGGGAGGGCGAGTGGGTCTGGGGCCAACGTCCTGACTTTC.

This clonotype was detected many times. The V call is TRBV30, the J call TRBJ2-2; D remains ambiguous. Trimming removed 2 bases from V and 5 bases from J, with 9 bases in between. The CDR3 has 13 amino acids. Germline V gene data show CDR1 as GTSNPN and CDR2 as SVGIG (reference sequence). Written as DNA, the CDR3 is TGTGCCTGGAGTACCCACGGGACCGGGGAGCTGTTTTTT. Translation: CAWSTHGTGELFF.

This clonotype appeared many times. The V gene is TRBV5-5, the J gene TRBJ2-7; 7 bases agree with TRBD1. The ends lost 3 bases at V and 0 bases at J; junction bases unmatched: 6. This CDR3 spans 15 amino acids. Germline-derived CDR1 and CDR2 are SGHKS and YYEKEE (reference sequence). The CDR3 nucleotides read TGTGCCAGCAGCTATTCCGGGACAGCCTCCTACGAGCAGTACTTC. This codes for CASSYSGTASYEQYF.

This clonotype was recorded many times. The chain uses TRBV5-1 and TRBJ2-7, with TRBD2 matching 8 bases. The CDR3 consists of 12 residues. Germline-derived CDR1 and CDR2 are SGHRS and YFSETQ. Unmatched junction bases numbered 2, after V lost 4 bases and J lost 5 bases. CDR3 DNA sequence: TGCGCCAGCAGCCGGGGGGGCGACGAGCAGTACTTC. The encoded protein is CASSRGGDEQYF.

This clonotype has a count of ten or more. V gene TRBV10-3 combines with J gene TRBJ1-2; D call uncertain. The V gene lost 5 bases and the J gene lost 1 base, with 8 bases spanning the gap. Looked up from germline, CDR1 is ENHRY and CDR2 is SYGVKD. CDR3 length: 13 amino acids. CDR3 nucleotide sequence: TGTGCCATCAGTTCAGACGGTAACTATGGCTACACCTTC. Translation: CAISSDGNYGYTF.

This clonotype has a count of ten or more. J is TRBJ2-2 and V is TRBV5-1; maybe TRBD2 (5 bases). Germline CDR1 and CDR2: SGHRS and YFSETQ. Trimming removed 0 bases at V and 2 bases at J, with 14 bases between. The CDR3 totals 17 residues. The CDR3 is CASSLAGPSGNTGELFF. CDR3 in DNA: TGCGCCAGCAGCTTGGCCGGGCCGAGCGGTAACACCGGGGAGCTGTTTTTT.

This clonotype was seen a few times. The V gene is TRBV28, the J gene TRBJ2-4; TRBD2 is a possible D gene (6 bases). CDR1 is MDHEN and CDR2 is SYDVKM in the germline V gene. V was cut by 3 bases and J by 6 bases, with 18 bases left in between. The CDR3 extends over 16 amino acids. CDR3: CASSFLIGSGRNIQYF. Written as DNA, the CDR3 is TGTGCCAGCAGTTTTTTGATCGGGAGTGGTCGAAACATTCAGTACTTC.

Ten or more counts support this clonotype. The chain joins TRBV20-1 to TRBJ1-1; no firm D call. The CDR3 consists of 13 residues. Trimming took off 0 bases at V and 3 bases at J, with 8 bases between the two ends. The V gene's germline CDR1 is DFQATT and CDR2 SNEGSKA (reference sequence). This chain's CDR3 is CSARDQWDTEAFF. In DNA, the CDR3 is TGCAGTGCTAGAGATCAGTGGGACACTGAAGCTTTCTTT.

This chain joins TRBV10-2 and TRBJ2-7; perhaps TRBD1 as D (5 bases). Germline V gene sequence: CDR1 WSHSY, CDR2 SAAADI. Trimming took off 8 bases at V and 4 bases at J, with 21 bases between the two ends. There are 15 residues in the CDR3. Here the CDR3 reads CASHDHGAVFYEQYF. In nucleotides, the CDR3 is TGCGCCAGCCATGATCATGGGGCAGTCTTTTACGAGCAGTACTTC.

This clonotype was observed at least ten times. The rearrangement uses TRBV10-3 and TRBJ2-7; D remains unclear. V lost 8 bases and J lost 2, with 16 bases in between. From germline, CDR1 is ENHRY and CDR2 SYGVKD. The CDR3 totals 14 residues. The CDR3 loop reads CAIRTTGKTYEQYF. The CDR3 DNA reads TGTGCCATCCGTACCACCGGAAAAACCTACGAGCAGTACTTC.

This clonotype was counted ten times or more. The chain employs TRBV5-1 and TRBJ1-2; D is unresolved. CDR1 and CDR2 (germline): SGHRS, YFSETQ. Trimming stripped 0 bases from V and 8 bases from J, with 14 bases between. The CDR3 runs 14 residues. The CDR3 DNA sequence: TGCGCCAGCAGCTTGGTCGACGGGTCGCAGGGCTACACCTTC. Translating it yields CASSLVDGSQGYTF.

The chain has TRBV20-1 and TRBJ2-7, with 8 bases matching TRBD2. The CDR3 extends over 12 amino acids. The V segment lost 5 bases and the J segment 5 bases; nucleotides outside the gene matches: 5. CDR1 is DFQATT and CDR2 is SNEGSKA in the germline V gene (reference sequence). DNA of the CDR3: TGCAGTGCTTCGCCCGGGAGGGACGAGCAGTACTTC. The encoded protein is CSASPGRDEQYF.